This TCR beta chain was documented in a study of T-cell reconstitution after alpha-beta-depleted transplantation in children (dated by TCRdb to about 2016). About the full investigation: Using TCR repertoire profiling, the study quantitatively followed how T-cell immune reconstitution unfolded in children after TCRalphabeta/CD19-depleted allogeneic hematopoietic cell transplantation.

The library came from PCR. The run used an Illumina HiSeq 2500. TCR libraries were prepared with molecular barcoding, using unique molecular identifiers to normalize TCRbeta repertoire quantification. In TCRdb, the public reads were trimmed at Q25 with fastp and aligned with MiXCR, with productive beta chains retained. Each CDR3 protein appears once, grouped with its most common genes and DNA. In this sample the table shows 500,000 or so distinct CDR3 sequences, around 10% of which occur a single time. The leading ten clones occupy 12% to 15% of the sample. V is reduced by 0 bases and J by 2 bases, leaving a spacing of 14 bases between them. Via the germline V gene (reference sequence), CDR1 is MNHEY and CDR2 SMNVEV. From the cysteine through the phenylalanine, the CDR3 covers 16 amino acids. Only the CDR3 region is kept as DNA, spanning 48 bases read in frame from base 1. The label giving this sample's treatment or condition can be read as: allogeneic hematopoietic cell transplantation with graft depleted of TCRalphabeta T cells and CD19 B cells. The children who served as transplant recipients had been given grafts of TCRalphabeta/CD19-depleted allogeneic hematopoietic cells.

Of note for this clonotype: Its antigen specificity is not known. It has no much larger one-base neighbor in the sample; base qualities were not kept.

Results and caveats for the whole study, not just this receptor: The apparently early recovery of alphabetaT-cell counts about two months after transplant reportedly depended on only several hundred rapidly expanded clones that came from non-depleted graft cells. The high TCRbeta diversity at day 60 in some patients was ascribed to recipient T cells and intrathymic progenitors that had survived conditioning. The frequencies of hyperexpanded clones fell over the following months, and after one year, T-cell counts and TCRbeta diversity were mostly attributed to newly produced T cells.

This clonotype was obtained from a female patient aged 2-9 years who had a stem cell transplant for aplastic anemia, so the T cells may come from the graft donor. Recombination connected TRBV27 to TRBJ2-7; possibly the D gene is TRBD1, per 6 matching bases. Sequencing used PBMCs, mostly from graft donor cells, obtained 180 days after TCRalphabeta/CD19-depleted stem cell transplant. The CDR3 reads as follows: CASSLSPTGNPYEQYF. The DNA sequence is as follows: TGTGCCAGCAGTTTATCTCCGACAGGCAATCCCTACGAGCAGTACTTC.